This is a list of T cell receptor beta chains from one sample in a study of T cells in Graves' hyperthyroidism and ophthalmopathy. TCRdb redid the calling of the multiplex PCR reads with MiXCR, one entry per CDR3 protein. Among 550,000 to 650,000 distinct CDR3 sequences, less than 15% were seen once, and the ten largest hold around 14%. The sequencing input was blood. The source of these receptors is a woman in her 40s with Graves' hyperthyroidism. CDR3s include the opening cysteine and the closing phenylalanine or tryptophan. The D gene is left open where the match is weak. Clone size, where shown, is once, few, many, or a class for clones that have expanded.

>TRBJ1-2|16|-|many|TRBV12-3/TRBV12-4
CASSLDRIGNDRGYTF
TGTGCCAGCAGTTTAGACAGGATAGGTAACGATCGTGGCTACACCTTC
>TRBJ1-1|12|TRBD1|many|TRBV28
CASRSGQGRAFF
TGTGCCAGCAGATCCGGACAGGGGCGGGCTTTCTTT
>TRBJ1-4|13|-|-|TRBV30
CAWNNHDREKLFF
TGTGCCTGGAACAACCACGATCGGGAAAAACTGTTTTTT
>TRBJ2-2|16|TRBD1|many|TRBV24-1
CATSDPRTGSSGELFF
TGTGCCACCAGTGATCCTAGGACAGGGTCCTCCGGGGAGCTGTTTTTT
>TRBJ2-7|14|-|-|TRBV18
CASSPSSRAYEQYF
TGTGCCAGCTCACCATCTAGCCGGGCCTACGAGCAGTACTTC
>TRBJ2-7|12|TRBD1|many|TRBV10-3
CAIRGTGVEQYF
TGTGCCATCAGGGGGACAGGGGTCGAGCAGTACTTC
>TRBJ2-2|13|TRBD1|-|TRBV2
CATGQGGTGELFF
TGTGCCACGGGACAGGGGGGCACCGGGGAGCTGTTTTTT
>TRBJ1-5|14|TRBD1|many|TRBV2
CASSNRGGNQPQHF
TGTGCCAGCAGCAACAGGGGGGGGAATCAGCCCCAGCATTTT
>TRBJ2-7|15|TRBD1|-|TRBV3-1
CASSQSRDRTYEQYF
TGTGCCAGCAGCCAAAGCCGGGACAGAACCTACGAGCAGTACTTC
>TRBJ2-1|17|TRBD2|-|TRBV5-1
CASSLAALAGRYNEQFF
TGCGCCAGCAGCTTGGCCGCGCTAGCGGGCAGATACAATGAGCAGTTCTTC
>TRBJ2-2|16|TRBD2|few|TRBV14
CASSHHPSGSVGELFF
TGTGCCAGCAGCCATCACCCTAGCGGGAGCGTCGGGGAGCTGTTTTTT
>TRBJ1-2|16|-|many|TRBV30
CAWSTRRSASNYGYTF
TGTGCCTGGAGTACGAGGAGGTCAGCGAGTAACTATGGCTACACCTTC
>TRBJ2-5|14|TRBD2|-|TRBV3-1
CASSQAGTIQTQYF
TGTGCCAGCAGCCAAGCCGGGACTATCCAGACCCAGTACTTC
>TRBJ2-7|15|TRBD2|many|TRBV2
CASSEGVSGIYEQYF
TGTGCCAGCAGTGAAGGGGTTAGCGGGATCTACGAGCAGTACTTC
>TRBJ2-7|15|TRBD1|many|TRBV7-3
CASSCDRGQSYEQYF
TGTGCCAGCAGCTGCGACAGGGGGCAGTCCTACGAGCAGTACTTC
>TRBJ2-7|14|TRBD2|-|TRBV19
CASTASGRSYEQYF
TGTGCCAGTACGGCTAGCGGGAGATCCTACGAGCAGTACTTC
>TRBJ2-7|14|TRBD1|many|TRBV12-3/TRBV12-4
CASSFGTGGGEQYF
TGTGCCAGCAGTTTCGGGACAGGGGGTGGCGAGCAGTACTTC
>TRBJ2-1|16|TRBD2|many|TRBV12-3/TRBV12-4
CASSFGSSGRVDEQFF
TGTGCCAGCAGTTTTGGGTCTAGCGGGAGGGTGGACGAGCAGTTCTTC
>TRBJ2-1|15|TRBD1|many|TRBV28
CASSLYQGALNEQFF
TGTGCCAGCAGTTTATACCAGGGGGCACTTAATGAGCAGTTCTTC
>TRBJ2-1|17|TRBD2|many|TRBV6-1
CASSGGTSGGGFYEQFF
TGTGCCAGCAGTGGGGGGACTAGCGGGGGAGGGTTCTATGAGCAGTTCTTC
>TRBJ2-1|15|TRBD2|-|TRBV5-1
CASSLQSGRLDEQFF
TGCGCCAGCAGCTTACAAAGCGGGAGGTTGGATGAGCAGTTCTTC
>TRBJ2-1|14|TRBD2|many|TRBV10-3
CAIGGLAQANEQFF
TGTGCCATCGGGGGACTAGCGCAAGCCAATGAGCAGTTCTTC
>TRBJ1-6|16|TRBD1|few|TRBV28
CASRGQVGSYNSPLHF
TGTGCCAGTAGGGGACAGGTCGGCTCCTATAATTCACCCCTCCACTTT
>TRBJ2-3|17|TRBD1|many|TRBV11-2
CASSLEAGGDGTDTQYF
TGTGCCAGCAGCTTAGAGGCAGGGGGAGATGGCACAGATACGCAGTATTTT
>TRBJ2-3|12|-|many|TRBV2
CASSEESPPQYF
TGTGCCAGCAGTGAGGAAAGCCCCCCGCAGTATTTT
>TRBJ2-5|15|-|many|TRBV20-1
CSARDLSRNQETQYF
TGCAGTGCTAGAGATCTCTCCAGAAACCAAGAGACCCAGTACTTC
>TRBJ2-7|15|TRBD1|many|TRBV4-1
CASSQDSGTVGEQYF
TGCGCCAGCAGCCAAGATTCCGGGACAGTCGGAGAGCAGTACTTC